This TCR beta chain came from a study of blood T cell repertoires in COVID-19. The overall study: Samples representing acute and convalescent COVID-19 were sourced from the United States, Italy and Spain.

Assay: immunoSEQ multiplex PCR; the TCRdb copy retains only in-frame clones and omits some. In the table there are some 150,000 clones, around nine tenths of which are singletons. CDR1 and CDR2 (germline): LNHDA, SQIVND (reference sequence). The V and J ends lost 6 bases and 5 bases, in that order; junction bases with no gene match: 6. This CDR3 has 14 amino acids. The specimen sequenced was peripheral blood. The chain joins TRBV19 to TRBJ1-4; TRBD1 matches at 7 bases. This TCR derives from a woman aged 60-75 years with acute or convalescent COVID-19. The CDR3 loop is CASRVTGSNEKLFF. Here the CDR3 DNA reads TGTGCCAGTAGGGTGACAGGGTCGAATGAAAAACTGTTTTTT.